This T cell receptor beta chain originates from a study of CD4+ T cells in melanoma (dated by TCRdb to 2022 to 2024). Regarding the complete study: The study investigated neoantigen-specific CD4+ T cells in human melanoma. General study outcomes and caveats: According to the report, neoantigen-specific CD4+ T cells in melanoma displayed diverse differentiation states. Neoantigen-specific CD4+ T cells were reported to be correlated with the function of CD8+ T cells, macrophages and B cells.

The donors were people with melanoma. Concerning this clone: The specificity of this receptor is unknown. There are no base qualities to consult, and no much larger clone falls within one base.

Including cysteine and phenylalanine, the CDR3 has 14 amino acids. Left in the record is the CDR3 DNA by itself, 42 bases read in frame from the first base. The junction carries 11 bases between V and J, which are trimmed by 0 bases and 5 bases respectively. CDR1 and CDR2, looked up from the germline V gene (reference sequence), are SEHNR and FQNEAQ. The library was obtained by the immunoSEQ multiplex PCR assay. TCRdb mirrors the immuneACCESS table, restricted to in-frame sequences. Some clones are absent from its copies; in checked studies, under half trace to an unresolved V gene, and the reason for the others is unknown. Recorded for this sample are fewer than 11,000 clones; around 84% of them occurred a single time. The top ten constitute under 25% of the sample.

The rearranged chain carries TRBV7-9 and TRBJ2-7; TRBD1 is possibly the D segment (6 matching bases). The sample was cells from a culture (not recorded whether cultured in vitro). This receptor was taken from a human donor with melanoma. DNA sequence: TGTGCCAGCAGCTTAGCGTCGGCAGGGGACGAGCAGTACTTC. Its protein is CASSLASAGDEQYF.